The sequence of this T cell receptor beta chain was determined in a study of a mutant IDH1 vaccine in newly diagnosed glioma. Study at large: The sex distribution of treated patients was about 62% male and about 38% female, with a mean age of roughly 40 years.

Study observations and caveats: Seemingly, top peripheral T cell clonotype changes bore no relation to pseudoprogression.

Only in-frame clones appear in the TCRdb table, and some are missing; sequencing was by immunoSEQ multiplex PCR. Of 25,000 to 35,000 clones in the sample, around 89% were seen once. In its sample, this clone was seen once. Its cognate antigen is unknown. The sample's time point: week 5, during vaccination. Topical imiquimod was applied with each vaccine dose, which held 300 ug of mutant IDH1 20-mer peptide. The study enrolled donors with new WHO grade 3 or 4 IDH1-mutant, ATRX-lost astrocytomas. Trimming removed 5 bases at V and 1 base at J, with 2 bases between. This CDR3 has 10 residues. The germline V gene has CDR1 SQVTM and CDR2 ANQGSEA.

The V and J genes are TRBV29-1 and TRBJ1-1; D is uncertain. The material sequenced was PBMCs, taken from a glioma patient whose treatment included an IDH1 peptide vaccine. The TCR originated in a man aged 18-30 years with glioma. This chain's CDR3 is CSVRNTEAFF. DNA of the CDR3: TGCAGCGTTCGGAACACTGAAGCTTTCTTT.